This T cell receptor (beta chain) was sequenced for a study of T cell repertoires in cytomegalovirus infection (dated by TCRdb to between 2017 and 2020). Concerning the study at large: The peptide stimulations were aimed at well-studied HLA-B-restricted epitopes as well as recently identified HLA-C-restricted CMV epitopes, whose presentation resists viral immunomodulation. Donor HLA type was relevant to the analysis, as public TCR beta signatures indicated carriage of CMV infection together with the matching HLA type.

The sample's treatment or condition, from its label and the paper: in vitro stimulation with specific CMV peptide epitopes to enrich CMV-specific T cells. On this clonotype itself: What antigen it recognizes has not been identified. No much larger clone is present one base from it, and per-base qualities are unavailable.

CDR1 and CDR2, per the germline V gene, are SGHDN and FVKESK. Including the terminal cysteine and phenylalanine, the CDR3 comprises 14 residues. The entry retains the CDR3 DNA only, 42 bases that are in frame from base 1. Trimming leaves V shorter by 3 bases and J shorter by 5 bases, with the junction holding 5 bases beyond the gene matches. The research as a whole found: The ex vivo response was dominated by HLA-C-restricted CMV-specific TCR beta clonotypes, which also provided the single most frequent clonotype in two of eight donors. Carriers of CMV infection plus the relevant HLA type were discriminated by the cumulative frequency of public TCR beta family members in the study cohort and in an independent roughly 340-donor cohort.

TCRdb records Illumina HiSeq 1500 as the sequencer. TCRdb's own reprocessing of the public reads used fastp at Q25 and MiXCR and kept productive beta chains. Records with the same CDR3 protein are collapsed into one entry carrying the most frequent genes and DNA. For this sample there are 450,000 to 600,000 distinct CDR3 sequences; approximately 40% appear just once. The ten largest clonotypes hold roughly two fifths of the sample. The sequenced sample was cultured PBMCs, obtained from culture after CMV antigen stimulation. The receptor's source is a human donor in good health (CMV status not recorded). Some clones in this sample may be carry-over from other donors' samples. This receptor chain uses TRBV14 and TRBJ2-7; TRBD2 matches 9 bases in the middle. Read as DNA, the sequence is TGTGCCAGCAGCCACCTGACTAGCGGCCACGAGCAGTACTTC. Its amino acids are CASSHLTSGHEQYF.